The clone carrying this T cell receptor beta chain was picked up a small number of times. Its antigen remains unidentified. This sample is drawn from a study of identical twins. Regarding the study as a whole: Potential partial confounding of zero-insertion analyses by invariant MAIT and iNKT cells was noted. Reduced insertions were recorded for abundant cord blood beta clonotypes, with no such pattern in memory repertoires.

The CDR3 loop spans 16 amino acids. The junction had 5 bases not matched to a gene; V was cut back by 1 base and J by 3 bases. Germline V gene sequence: CDR1 MNHNS, CDR2 SASEGT. The authors used template switching to add a universal primer site and gave cDNA unique molecular identifiers. Each CDR3 protein is one row after TCRdb ran MiXCR on the 5' RACE reads. The top ten clones hold less than 6.5% of a sample with roughly 250,000 distinct CDR3 sequences, 7.5% of them seen once. The sample was also linked to a second study, of yellow fever vaccine responses in identical twins. That work contributes: Twins' T cell vaccine responses reportedly looked partly convergent, partly personalized.

The specimen was CD8+ T cells sorted from blood. The receptor's source is a woman in her late teens or twenties in good health. The rearrangement links TRBV6-1 to TRBJ1-3; 8 nucleotides match TRBD1. CDR3 coding DNA: TGTGCCAGCAGTGAAGGGGACAGGTCGGGTGGAAACACCATATATTTT. Translated: CASSEGDRSGGNTIYF.